Presented here are 30 T cell receptor beta chains from one specimen sequenced in a study of T-cell memory formation after mild COVID-19. Using its own MiXCR run on the 5' RACE reads, TCRdb lists one record per CDR3 protein. The repertoire consists of approximately 300,000 distinct CDR3 sequences, with less than 20% occurring once and the leading ten covering about a fifth. Sequencing was carried out using PBMCs or a T cell subset sorted from them (not recorded which). Every receptor here comes from a young man who had mild COVID-19 (a few samples of this study predate the infection). Cell type and time point are not known.

This clonotype has more than one count but fewer than ten. This chain links TRBV7-2 with TRBJ2-2; D is unclear. CDR1 and CDR2 (germline): SGHTA, FQGNSA. V gave up 4 bases and J gave up 0 bases, with 9 bases separating them. This CDR3 region has 15 residues. The chain's CDR3 is CASSSQVANTGELFF. CDR3 sequence (DNA): TGTGCCAGCAGCTCGCAAGTCGCGAACACCGGGGAGCTGTTTTTT.

This clonotype was counted ten times or more. The V gene is TRBV10-3, the J gene TRBJ2-1, with TRBD1 identical over 9 bases. Per germline, CDR1 ENHRY and CDR2 SYGVKD. Trimming took 6 bases from V and 6 from J; bases not matched to a gene: 3. The CDR3 has 13 residues. The CDR3 spells CAIRDRGINEQFF. The DNA of the CDR3 is TGTGCCATCAGAGACAGGGGGATCAATGAGCAGTTCTTC.

The rearrangement links TRBV15 to TRBJ1-2; no clear D gene. This CDR3 is built from 14 residues. V was cut by 0 bases and J by 4 bases, with 9 bases left in between. Germline V gene lookup returns CDR1 LNHNV and CDR2 YYDKDF (reference sequence). The CDR3, as DNA: TGTGCCACCAGCAGAGATCGTCATGGCTATGGCTACACCTTC. As protein: CATSRDRHGYGYTF.

The V gene is TRBV18, the J gene TRBJ2-5; 8 bases are shared with TRBD2. This CDR3 is 17 amino acids long. V lost 0 bases and J lost 9; bases outside the gene matches: 15. The V gene's germline CDR1 is KGHSH and CDR2 LQKENI. The CDR3 reads CASSPPSTGGPVGAQYF. The CDR3 region has the DNA TGTGCCAGCTCACCACCGTCGACGGGGGGGCCGGTTGGGGCCCAGTACTTC.

The rearrangement joins TRBV2 to TRBJ2-1; D gene unclear. The CDR3 runs 16 residues. Germline CDR1 reads SNHLY; CDR2 reads FYNNEI. The V end lost 8 bases, the J end lost 2 bases, and 19 bases lay between the germline ends. The CDR3 DNA sequence: TGTGCCAGCCCATCGGCCCCTGGCGGAGCCTACAATGAGCAGTTCTTC. This codes for CASPSAPGGAYNEQFF. The variable domain in full, completed from reference TRBV2 and TRBJ2-1, reads EPEVTQTPSHQVTQMGQEVILRCVPISNHLYFYWYRQILGQKVEFLVSFYNNEISEKSEIFDDQFSVERPDGSNFTLKIRSTKLEDSAMYFCASPSAPGGAYNEQFFGPGTRLTVL.

This clonotype showed up just a few times. The chain couples TRBV7-9 to TRBJ2-5; D unclear. This CDR3 region has 13 residues. V was trimmed by 6 bases and J by 4 bases, leaving 12 bases between them. Germline loops: CDR1 SEHNR, CDR2 FQNEAQ (reference sequence). The DNA for the CDR3 is TGTGCCAGCAGGAGGCCGGTGGGAGAGACCCAGTACTTC. It yields the protein CASRRPVGETQYF.

There are a few counts of this clonotype. The chain carries TRBV28 and TRBJ1-2; D is undetermined. V lost 4 bases to trimming and J lost 1 base, with 16 bases between them. From germline, CDR1 is MDHEN and CDR2 SYDVKM. This CDR3 region has 16 residues. The CDR3 DNA sequence: TGTGCCAGCAGTTCTCCCAGGACTTCAGTTAACTATGGCTACACCTTC. Protein: CASSSPRTSVNYGYTF.

This clonotype was recorded at least ten times. The chain joins TRBV11-1 to TRBJ1-2; 8 bases line up with TRBD1. Germline trimming cut 5 bases from V and 6 bases from J; bases unmatched to any gene: 5. Looked up from germline, CDR1 is SGHAT and CDR2 is FQDESV (reference sequence). The CDR3 runs to 13 residues. CDR3 sequence: CASSDGQGHGYTF. The CDR3 DNA reads TGTGCCAGCAGCGACGGACAGGGCCATGGCTACACCTTC. The full variable domain, completed using reference TRBV11-1 and TRBJ1-2, is EAEVAQSPRYKITEKSQAVAFWCDPISGHATLYWYRQILGQGPELLVQFQDESVVDDSQLPKDRFSAERLKGVDSTLKIQPAELGDSAMYLCASSDGQGHGYTFGSGTRLTVV.

This clonotype turned up a few times. The chain joins TRBV5-5 to TRBJ1-4, with D possibly matching TRBD1 (5 bases). Germline V CDR1 and CDR2: SGHKS, YYEKEE (reference sequence). This CDR3 contains 14 residues. With 3 bases removed from V and 4 bases from J, the gap between germline ends came to 10 bases. The CDR3: CASSSTDLNEKLFF. The CDR3 DNA reads TGTGCCAGCAGCTCGACAGACCTTAATGAAAAACTGTTTTTT.

This clonotype was detected ten times or more. The rearrangement uses TRBV12-3 or TRBV12-4 and TRBJ1-2; D remains unclear. The CDR3 has 11 residues. V was clipped by 2 bases and J by 3 bases, with 1 base between them. The CDR3 spells CASSLHYGYTF. In nucleotides, the CDR3 is TGTGCCAGCAGTTTACACTATGGCTACACCTTC.

This clonotype was found many times. This chain uses TRBV9 with TRBJ2-2; unclear D gene. Per germline, CDR1 SGDLS and CDR2 YYNGEE. The CDR3 loop spans 13 amino acids. The V and J ends lost 0 bases and 5 bases respectively, with 5 bases between them. The chain's CDR3 is CASSVVGTGELFF. The CDR3 region has the DNA TGTGCCAGCAGCGTAGTGGGTACCGGGGAGCTGTTTTTT.

This clonotype occurred once. The chain links TRBV4-3 to TRBJ2-6; no definite D call. The V end lost 4 bases, the J end lost 1 base, and 11 bases lay between the germline ends. This CDR3 has 16 amino acids. From germline, CDR1 is LGHNA and CDR2 YSLEER. The CDR3 sequence: CASSPAFRSGANVLTF. CDR3 DNA sequence: TGCGCCAGCAGCCCCGCTTTCAGGTCTGGGGCCAACGTCCTGACTTTC.

This clonotype appeared a few times. The chain joins TRBV6-2 or TRBV6-3 to TRBJ2-1; possibly TRBD2 for D (6 bases). The CDR3 length is 12 residues. Germline V gives CDR1 MNHEY, CDR2 SVGEGT. V was clipped by 6 bases and J by 9 bases, with 12 bases between them. The DNA for the CDR3 is TGTGCCAGCAGCATTGGGACTGCTGAGCAGTTCTTC. This gives the protein CASSIGTAEQFF.

This clonotype has just a few counts. This chain uses TRBV25-1 with TRBJ2-7, with D possibly matching TRBD2 (7 bases). The CDR3 is 14 amino acids. The germline CDR1 and CDR2 sequences are MGHDK and SYGVNS. V lost 3 bases, J lost 7 bases, and 16 bases lay in between. The CDR3 spells CASSDRGGRWEQYF. The CDR3 DNA sequence: TGTGCCAGCAGTGATAGGGGGGGAAGGTGGGAGCAGTACTTC.

This chain links TRBV7-3 with TRBJ1-2, with 9 bases identical to TRBD1. There are 15 residues in the CDR3. The germline V gene encodes CDR1 SGHTA and CDR2 FQGTGA. The J segment lost 2 bases and the V segment lost 2 bases, leaving 3 bases of the junction unmatched. CDR3 coding DNA: TGTGCCAGCAGCTTAGACAGGGGGAGCAACTATGGCTACACCTTC. It translates to CASSLDRGSNYGYTF. The variable domain in full, with the rest retrieved from reference TRBV7-3 and TRBJ1-2, is GAGVSQTPSNKVTEKGKYVELRCDPISGHTALYWYRQSLGQGPEFLIYFQGTGAADDSGLPNDRFFAVRPEGSVSTLKIQRTERGDSAVYLCASSLDRGSNYGYTFGSGTRLTVV.

This clonotype was seen a handful of times. The chain links TRBV6-1 to TRBJ2-5; perhaps TRBD2 as D (6 bases). This CDR3 has 14 residues. Germline-derived CDR1 and CDR2 are MNHNS and SASEGT. The V and J ends lost 4 bases and 5 bases respectively, with 14 bases between them. CDR3 nucleotide sequence: TGTGCCAGCAGTGGACTAGTGGCGGGGGAGACCCAGTACTTC. Amino acid sequence: CASSGLVAGETQYF.

This clonotype was seen only a few times. The chain joins TRBV20-1 to TRBJ2-3, with D uncertain. This CDR3 is built from 14 residues. V was clipped by 6 bases and J by 1 base, with 14 bases between them. Germline V gene sequence: CDR1 DFQATT, CDR2 SNEGSKA (reference sequence). The CDR3 region has the DNA TGCAGTGCCCCAGACTCCGAGCGCACAGATACGCAGTATTTT. Its translation is CSAPDSERTDTQYF.

This clonotype has only a few counts. The genes are TRBV4-1 and TRBJ1-4, with unresolved D. V was pared by 1 base and J by 7 bases, with 10 bases between. The CDR3 runs 14 residues. Germline V lookup: CDR1 MGHRA, CDR2 YSYEKL. CDR3 sequence reads: CASSQGVASEKLFF. CDR3 DNA sequence: TGCGCCAGCAGCCAAGGCGTAGCGAGTGAAAAACTGTTTTTT.

This clonotype has a handful of counts. This chain links TRBV7-9 with TRBJ2-3; no reliable D call. The CDR3 sequence is 16 residues long. Trimming removed 3 bases at V and 0 bases at J, with 13 bases between. Germline V gives CDR1 SEHNR, CDR2 FQNEAQ (reference sequence). CDR3 DNA sequence: TGTGCCAGCAGCTTTTATCTTACATCCAGCACAGATACGCAGTATTTT. Its translation: CASSFYLTSSTDTQYF.

This clonotype appeared a few times. V is TRBV6-5 and J is TRBJ1-1; no reliable D call. Germline V CDR1 and CDR2: MNHEY, SVGAGI. This CDR3 is built from 14 residues. Deletions cut 5 bases from V and 1 base from J, with 11 bases between. The CDR3 sequence: CASSNRASNTEAFF. The CDR3 DNA reads TGTGCCAGCAGTAACCGGGCCTCGAACACTGAAGCTTTCTTT.

This clonotype appeared a few times. The chain employs TRBV12-3 or TRBV12-4 and TRBJ2-7; 7 bases map to TRBD1. The ends lost 5 bases at V and 5 bases at J; junction bases unmatched: 0. This CDR3 has 11 amino acids. DNA for the CDR3: TGTGCCAGCAGTACAGGGGACGAGCAGTACGTC. This codes for CASSTGDEQYV.

This clonotype showed up just a few times. The V and J genes are TRBV9 and TRBJ2-3; 12 nucleotides align to TRBD2. The CDR3 spans 17 residues. V trimming: 5 bases; J trimming: 5 bases; junction bases outside the gene matches: 12. The germline CDR1 and CDR2 sequences are SGDLS and YYNGEE. As DNA, the CDR3 is TGTGCCAGCAGTGCTGCTCCACTAGCGGGGGGCATAGATACGCAGTATTTT. Translating gives CASSAAPLAGGIDTQYF.

The chain uses TRBV7-2 and TRBJ2-5; 10 positions agree with TRBD2. There are 14 residues in the CDR3. V trimming: 5 bases; J trimming: 4 bases; junction bases outside the gene matches: 4. Per germline, CDR1 SGHTA and CDR2 FQGNSA. The CDR3 spells CASSASGGVETQYF. The CDR3 nucleotides read TGTGCCAGCAGCGCCAGCGGGGGGGTAGAGACCCAGTACTTC.

The chain employs TRBV7-6 and TRBJ2-5; D possibly corresponds to TRBD1 (5 bases). Trimming stripped 5 bases from V and 5 bases from J, with 30 bases between. The CDR3 consists of 19 residues. Per germline, CDR1 SGHVS and CDR2 FNYEAQ. CDR3 protein: CASSPTTNPGPGQRETQYF. As DNA, the CDR3 is TGTGCCAGCAGCCCGACCACGAATCCAGGGCCAGGGCAAAGGGAGACCCAGTACTTC.

The chain has TRBV4-1 and TRBJ2-2; a weak D match, TRBD1 (5 bases). With 4 bases removed from V and 4 bases from J, the gap between germline ends came to 10 bases. The germline V gene encodes CDR1 MGHRA and CDR2 YSYEKL. The CDR3 totals 14 residues. This CDR3 reads CASSRGHPTGELFF. The CDR3 DNA reads as TGCGCCAGCAGCCGCGGACACCCCACCGGGGAGCTGTTTTTT.

The chain recombines TRBV29-1 with TRBJ1-2, with TRBD1 identical over 8 bases. This CDR3 has 13 amino acids. The V and J ends lost 2 bases and 9 bases, in that order; junction bases with no gene match: 8. CDR1 SQVTM and CDR2 ANQGSEA come from the germline V gene. As DNA, the CDR3 is TGCAGCGTTGAATGGACAGGGCCGGGGCGCTACACCTTC. It encodes CSVEWTGPGRYTF.

The sample holds many counts of this clonotype. This sequence joins TRBV5-4 and TRBJ1-3; maybe TRBD1 (5 bases). Germline-derived CDR1 and CDR2 are SGHNT and YYREEE (reference sequence). The CDR3 runs to 13 residues. Trimming took off 0 bases at V and 7 bases at J, with 8 bases between the two ends. The CDR3, as DNA: TGTGCCAGCAGCTTGGCCCAGGGCAACACCATATATTTT. It yields the protein CASSLAQGNTIYF.

The CDR3 region is CASSFTYEQYF. CDR3 bases: TGTGCCAGCAGTTTTACATACGAGCAGTACTTC. The genes are TRBV28 and TRBJ2-7, with D unclear. V was shortened by 3 bases and J by 4 bases, with 4 bases between the two germline ends. Germline V gene lookup returns CDR1 MDHEN and CDR2 SYDVKM. This CDR3 has 11 amino acids.

The sample holds a few counts of this clonotype. The chain recombines TRBV4-1 with TRBJ1-5; no firm D call. Germline V lookup: CDR1 MGHRA, CDR2 YSYEKL. V was trimmed by 1 base and J by 7 bases, leaving 14 bases between them. This CDR3 contains 15 residues. CDR3 sequence reads: CASSQVAGRGQPQHF. The CDR3 coding sequence is TGCGCCAGCAGCCAAGTGGCGGGGAGAGGGCAGCCCCAGCATTTT.

This clonotype was detected only a few times. V and J are TRBV9 and TRBJ2-6; D is unresolved. Between the trimmed V and J ends, which lost 3 bases and 0 bases, there was a span of 10 bases. CDR1 is SGDLS and CDR2 is YYNGEE in the germline V gene. This CDR3 is 16 amino acids long. The CDR3 region has the DNA TGTGCCAGCAGCGATAGTAGGTACTCTGGGGCCAACGTCCTGACTTTC. It specifies CASSDSRYSGANVLTF.